This is a list of T cell receptor beta chains from one sample in a study of CXCR3-negative and CXCR3-positive naive CD8 T cells. TCRdb reprocessed the 5' RACE reads; each CDR3 protein has one entry and no DNA is given. This sample's table reports about 130,000 distinct CDR3 sequences. The specimen was naive CXCR3- CD8+ T cells from blood. These receptors were obtained from a human donor in good health. Some clones in this sample may be carry-over from other donors' samples. CDR3s include the opening cysteine and the closing phenylalanine or tryptophan.

len: 12
v_gene: TRBV19
j_gene: TRBJ2-1
CDR3aa: CASKTGYNEQFF

len: 14
v_gene: TRBV4-2
j_gene: TRBJ1-1
CDR3aa: CASSFTSGTTEAFF

len: 14
v_gene: TRBV9
j_gene: TRBJ2-1
CDR3aa: CASSDGGGHNEQFF

len: 13
v_gene: TRBV4-2
j_gene: TRBJ1-2
CDR3aa: CASSQGTLYGYTF

len: 13
v_gene: TRBV29-1
j_gene: TRBJ1-2
CDR3aa: CSALTGEGYGYTF

len: 18
v_gene: TRBV7-3
j_gene: TRBJ2-1
CDR3aa: CASSHGLAGESSYNEQFF

len: 13
v_gene: TRBV20-1
j_gene: TRBJ2-1
CDR3aa: CSARGGLHNEQFF

len: 14
v_gene: TRBV6-5
j_gene: TRBJ1-2
CDR3aa: CASRGDRGAYGYTF

len: 18
v_gene: TRBV7-8
j_gene: TRBJ1-2
CDR3aa: CASSKFPGGIEANYGYTF

len: 14
v_gene: TRBV28
j_gene: TRBJ1-4
CDR3aa: CASTPDRQNEKLFF

len: 14
v_gene: TRBV7-3
j_gene: TRBJ2-1
CDR3aa: CASSLKGADNEQFF

len: 16
v_gene: TRBV7-2
j_gene: TRBJ2-3
CDR3aa: CASSFPGQGDQDTQYF

len: 14
v_gene: TRBV27
j_gene: TRBJ2-7
CDR3aa: CASSSGRGQIEQYF

len: 14
v_gene: TRBV7-9
j_gene: TRBJ2-5
CDR3aa: CASSSQRGKETQYF

len: 14
v_gene: TRBV28
j_gene: TRBJ1-5
CDR3aa: CASSFIGSNQPQHF

len: 15
v_gene: TRBV12-3/TRBV12-4
j_gene: TRBJ2-5
CDR3aa: CASSPVAWGEETQYF

len: 12
v_gene: TRBV12-3/TRBV12-4
j_gene: TRBJ2-5
CDR3aa: CASSSIWETQYF

len: 16
v_gene: TRBV7-8
j_gene: TRBJ2-2
CDR3aa: CASSSTGTGNTGELFF

len: 13
v_gene: TRBV19
j_gene: TRBJ2-7
CDR3aa: CASSTSGKYEQYF

len: 14
v_gene: TRBV15
j_gene: TRBJ2-7
CDR3aa: CATSAEGALYEQYF

len: 12
v_gene: TRBV5-8
j_gene: TRBJ2-7
CDR3aa: CASSLYKYEQYF

len: 12
v_gene: TRBV29-1
j_gene: TRBJ2-2
CDR3aa: CSVETGTGELFF

len: 11
v_gene: TRBV29-1
j_gene: TRBJ2-5
CDR3aa: CSAMYQETQYF

len: 15
v_gene: TRBV28
j_gene: TRBJ1-4
CDR3aa: CASSLLPGWNEKLFF

len: 15
v_gene: TRBV11-2
j_gene: TRBJ2-1
CDR3aa: CASSPIAGVDNEQFF

len: 17
v_gene: TRBV21-1
j_gene: TRBJ2-1
CDR3aa: CASSFLLGDRLYNEQFF

len: 18
v_gene: TRBV2
j_gene: TRBJ2-6
CDR3aa: CASADLTGTNSGANVLTF

len: 13
v_gene: TRBV24-1
j_gene: TRBJ2-1
CDR3aa: CATSDFRVGEQFF

len: 14
v_gene: TRBV9
j_gene: TRBJ1-1
CDR3aa: CASNPFGLNTEAFF

len: 16
v_gene: TRBV11-2
j_gene: TRBJ2-7
CDR3aa: CASSYDRVVSFYEQYF

len: 13
v_gene: TRBV30
j_gene: TRBJ1-2
CDR3aa: CAWRAGGDYGYTF

len: 16
v_gene: TRBV11-2
j_gene: TRBJ1-3
CDR3aa: CASSQTTGGFGNTIYF

len: 15
v_gene: TRBV4-1
j_gene: TRBJ2-5
CDR3aa: CASSQDIGVQETQYF

len: 15
v_gene: TRBV29-1
j_gene: TRBJ2-7
CDR3aa: CSVEGTGTSSYEQYF

len: 13
v_gene: TRBV7-9
j_gene: TRBJ2-2
CDR3aa: CAIPLRGTGELFF

len: 14
v_gene: TRBV3-1
j_gene: TRBJ2-1
CDR3aa: CASSSGTGTNEQFF

len: 13
v_gene: TRBV5-1
j_gene: TRBJ1-1
CDR3aa: CASSLEGGIEAFF

len: 15
v_gene: TRBV10-3
j_gene: TRBJ1-6
CDR3aa: CAISDGPSGSYEQYF